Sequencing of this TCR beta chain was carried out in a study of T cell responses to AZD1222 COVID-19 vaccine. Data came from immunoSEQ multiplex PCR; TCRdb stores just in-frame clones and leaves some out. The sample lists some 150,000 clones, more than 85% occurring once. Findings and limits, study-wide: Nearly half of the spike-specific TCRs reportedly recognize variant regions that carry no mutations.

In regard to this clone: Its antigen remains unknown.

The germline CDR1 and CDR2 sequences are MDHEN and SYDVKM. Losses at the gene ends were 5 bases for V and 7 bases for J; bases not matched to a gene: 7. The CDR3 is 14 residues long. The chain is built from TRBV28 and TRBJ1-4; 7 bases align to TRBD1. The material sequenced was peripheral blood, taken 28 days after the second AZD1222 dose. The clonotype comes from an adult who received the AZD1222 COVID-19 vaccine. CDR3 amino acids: CASSPTGKGEKLFF. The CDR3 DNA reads TGTGCCAGCAGTCCGACAGGGAAGGGTGAAAAACTGTTTTTT.